This entry is about one T cell receptor (beta chain). Other DNA variants within this sample encode the same CDR3. Between the trimmed V and J ends, which lost 0 bases and 2 bases, there was a span of 6 bases. There are 14 residues in the CDR3. CDR1 is SGDLS, CDR2 YYNGEE, per germline. This record comes from a study of blood T cell repertoires in COVID-19. Original handling: Estimation of nucleated cell counts relied on the amplification of reference gene primers. The table came from immunoSEQ multiplex PCR; TCRdb's copy has only in-frame clones and leaves some out. The V and J calls and clone size were taken over from that table, and D and trimming were inferred from the DNA. The data contain 380,000 or so clones, around nine tenths of them singletons.

The chain recombines TRBV9 with TRBJ1-5; D unclear. The specimen was PBMCs or T cells enriched from blood (not recorded which). This TCR came from a woman aged 30 to 39 with acute COVID-19. This chain's CDR3 is CASSVGGGNQPQHF. In DNA form, the CDR3 reads TGTGCCAGCAGCGTAGGAGGTGGCAATCAGCCCCAGCATTTT.